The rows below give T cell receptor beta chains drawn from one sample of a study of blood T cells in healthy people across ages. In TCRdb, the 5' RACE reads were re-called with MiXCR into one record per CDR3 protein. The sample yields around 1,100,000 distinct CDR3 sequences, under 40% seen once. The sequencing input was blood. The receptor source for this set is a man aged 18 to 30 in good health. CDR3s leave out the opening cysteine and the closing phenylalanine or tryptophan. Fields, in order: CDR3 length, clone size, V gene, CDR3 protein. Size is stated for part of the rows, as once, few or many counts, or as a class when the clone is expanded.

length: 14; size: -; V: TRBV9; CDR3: ASSADPGQVTDTQY
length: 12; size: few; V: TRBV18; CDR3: ASSSTRAQETQY
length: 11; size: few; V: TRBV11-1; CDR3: ASRQGPYNEQF
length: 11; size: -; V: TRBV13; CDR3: ASSGGRVNEQF
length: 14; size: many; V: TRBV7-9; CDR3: ASSPLRGAPYNEQF
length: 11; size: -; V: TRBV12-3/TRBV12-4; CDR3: ASSRGPGNTIY
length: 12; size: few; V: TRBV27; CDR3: ASSRATGGGLQY
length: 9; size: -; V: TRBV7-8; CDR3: ASSWGQGYT
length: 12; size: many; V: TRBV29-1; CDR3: SVRQGTPYNEQF
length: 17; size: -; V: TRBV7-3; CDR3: ASSLPLLDRGLEGSPLH
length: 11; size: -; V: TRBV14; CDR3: ASGWADNSPLH
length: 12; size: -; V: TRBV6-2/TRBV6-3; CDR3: ASRTSGGVYEQY
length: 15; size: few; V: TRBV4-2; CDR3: ASSQGTSGPIYNEQF
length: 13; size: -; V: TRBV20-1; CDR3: SARQGAASNYEQY
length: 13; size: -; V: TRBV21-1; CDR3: ASSPRQTYNSPLH
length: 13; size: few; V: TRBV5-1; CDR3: ASSTRPGGVETQY
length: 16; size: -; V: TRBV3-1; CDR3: ASSPNLDRAGLVRELF
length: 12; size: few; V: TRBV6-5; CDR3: ASSYLPSTDTQY
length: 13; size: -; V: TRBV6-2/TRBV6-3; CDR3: ASSFDGTGPTEAF
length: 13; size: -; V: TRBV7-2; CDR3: ASSFNLQDGVGAF
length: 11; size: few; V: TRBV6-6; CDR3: ASRTYAGNEQF
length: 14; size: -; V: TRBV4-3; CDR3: ASSQVYRGHAVEQY
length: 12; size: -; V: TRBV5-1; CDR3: ASRPGPQTAGYT
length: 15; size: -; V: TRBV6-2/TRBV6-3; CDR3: AGSYSRARGSNQPQH
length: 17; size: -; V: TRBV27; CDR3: ASRGTGTSHSLVQETQY
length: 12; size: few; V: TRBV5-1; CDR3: ASSSAGQGNEQY
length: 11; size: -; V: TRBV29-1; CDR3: STGESSYNEQF
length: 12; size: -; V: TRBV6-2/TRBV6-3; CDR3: ASKTQSAADTQY
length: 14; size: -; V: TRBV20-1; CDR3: SARDRRTGVSDTQY
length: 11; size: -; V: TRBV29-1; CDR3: SACSQVNTEAF
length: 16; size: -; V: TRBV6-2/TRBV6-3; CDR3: ASLDSSSGGSSYNEQY
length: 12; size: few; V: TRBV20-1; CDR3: SATPSGGYEKLF